This T cell receptor beta chain was found in a study of T cell clonality in common variable immunodeficiency. Study results and caveats: Compared with healthy controls, CVID subjects showed increased TCRbeta clonality, mostly in about a third. Reportedly, TCR beta sequences from common variable immunodeficiency showed fewer deletions and N-nucleotide insertions. Compared with controls, CVID subjects had fewer shared TCRbeta clones.

The germline V and J ends were trimmed by 4 bases and 5 bases, with 17 bases remaining between them. The CDR3 totals 15 residues. The germline gives CDR1 MNHEY, CDR2 SMNVEV (reference sequence). This clone was recorded at least ten times. Antigen: not known. The read comes to an end 3 residues before the CDR3 does, leaving the germline J gene to fill in the end. Sequencing input was equivalent genomic DNA from CVID and controls. Method: immunoSEQ multiplex PCR; TCRdb's copy keeps in-frame clones and lacks some. The counts give roughly 51,000 clones, none of them seen only once; roughly 5.9% is held by the top ten.

The gene calls are TRBV27 and TRBJ2-5; possibly TRBD2 for D (6 bases). The receptor's source is a person aged 18-69 years in good health. Material for sequencing was peripheral blood mononuclear cells. The CDR3 protein is CASSSPLGGVETQYF. The sequenced part of the CDR3 DNA is TGTGCCAGCAGTTCCCCACTAGGCGGGGTTGAGACC.